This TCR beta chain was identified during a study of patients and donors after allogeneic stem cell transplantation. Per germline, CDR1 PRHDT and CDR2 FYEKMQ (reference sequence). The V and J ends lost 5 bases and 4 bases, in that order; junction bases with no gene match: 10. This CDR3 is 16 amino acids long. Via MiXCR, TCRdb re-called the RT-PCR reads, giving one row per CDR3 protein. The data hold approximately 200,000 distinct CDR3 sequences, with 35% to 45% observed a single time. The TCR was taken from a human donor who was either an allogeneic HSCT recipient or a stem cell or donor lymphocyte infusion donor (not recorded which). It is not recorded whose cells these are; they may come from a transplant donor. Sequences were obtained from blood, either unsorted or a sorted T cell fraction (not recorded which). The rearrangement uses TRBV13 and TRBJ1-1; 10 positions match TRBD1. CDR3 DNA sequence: TGTGCCAGCAGCCCAAGACAGGGGGCGCGCAGCACTGAAGCTTTCTTT. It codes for CASSPRQGARSTEAFF.